This is a list of T cell receptor beta chains from one sample in a study of control samples from healthy donors and cancer patients. Profiled with immunoSEQ multiplex PCR; TCRdb holds only in-frame clones, not every one. Of fewer than 20,000 clones listed, 85% to 90% are singletons. Material for sequencing was PBMCs. The receptors stem from a man between 60 and 75 years old with head and neck cancer. Both conserved end residues are part of each CDR3. A D gene is named only where the DNA matches it firmly. Size values are once, few and many counts, or a class for expanded clones, and some rows have none.

>.|TRBJ1-1|TRBV6-1|once
TGTGCCAGCAGTGAACAATTTGGGGCGAGGACTGAAGCTTTCTTT
CASSEQFGARTEAFF
>.|TRBJ2-7|TRBV6-6|.
TGTGCCAGCAGTTACCCCCTTCCCTACGAGCAGTACTTC
CASSYPLPYEQYF
>.|TRBJ1-1|TRBV5-1|.
TGCGCCAGCAGCTTTCAGGGGACTGAAGCTTTCTTT
CASSFQGTEAFF
>.|TRBJ2-1|TRBV6-6|.
TGTGCCACCCAACCCGGCGACCTCGGTGGTGAGCAGTTCTTC
CATQPGDLGGEQFF
>.|TRBJ1-3|TRBV9|.
TGTGCCAGCAGCCAAACAGGGCTCGACGGGGGAAACACCATATATTTT
CASSQTGLDGGNTIYF
>TRBD1|TRBJ2-2|TRBV5-4|once
TGTGCCAGCAGATTCCGTGCTACAGGGGGCCCCGGGGAGCTGTTTTTT
CASRFRATGGPGELFF
>.|TRBJ1-1|TRBV29-1|few
TGCAGCGGCCCTGATTGGGCCCACACTGAAGCTTTCTTT
CSGPDWAHTEAFF
>.|TRBJ1-5|TRBV19|.
TGTGCCAGTAGTATTAGGGGAAGCAATCAGCCCCAGCATTTT
CASSIRGSNQPQHF
>.|TRBJ2-3|TRBV5-1|.
TGCGCCAGCAGCTCCTCAGACCCGGTAGATACGCAGTATTTT
CASSSSDPVDTQYF
>.|TRBJ1-1|TRBV5-5|.
TGTGCCAGCAGCCCGGGGAACACTGAAGCTTTCTTT
CASSPGNTEAFF
>TRBD2|TRBJ2-5|TRBV2|.
TGTGCCAGCAACCCAGGGACTACGAAGACCCAGTACTTC
CASNPGTTKTQYF
>.|TRBJ1-1|TRBV21-1|.
TGTGCCAGCAGCAAGTCCTCATGCCGGTCCGCGAACACTGAAGCTTTCTTT
CASSKSSCRSANTEAFF
>TRBD1|TRBJ2-7|TRBV5-5|.
TGTGCCAGCACCCTCGGGACAGCCTCCTACGAGCAGTACTTC
CASTLGTASYEQYF
>.|TRBJ1-6|TRBV6-6|.
TGTGCCAGCAGCTCCTCCGTGGCCCTCCACTTT
CASSSSVALHF
>TRBD1|TRBJ1-2|TRBV18|.
TGTGCCAGCTCCACTCGCGAGACAGGGAACTATGGCTACACCTTC
CASSTRETGNYGYTF
>TRBD1|TRBJ1-6|TRBV25-1|.
TGTGCCAGCAGTGACTATACAGGGGGTGATAATTCACCCCTCCACTTT
CASSDYTGGDNSPLHF
>.|TRBJ1-6|TRBV3-1/TRBV3-2|.
TGTGCCAGCAGCCGAGGCAAAGGAGGGCATTCACCCCTCCACTTT
CASSRGKGGHSPLHF
>.|TRBJ1-1|TRBV14|.
TGTGCCAGCAGCCAAGCTGCAGGGAACACTGAAGCTTTCTTT
CASSQAAGNTEAFF
>.|TRBJ1-2|TRBV2|.
TGTGCCAGCAGGGGAGACAGATCCTATGGCTACACCTTC
CASRGDRSYGYTF
>TRBD1|TRBJ2-7|TRBV19|.
TGTGCCAGTCGTACACAGGGGAATGTTGGCGAGCAGTACTTC
CASRTQGNVGEQYF
>TRBD1|TRBJ2-7|TRBV5-1|.
TGCGCCAGCAGCTCCGGGACAGGGCTCTACGAGCAGTACTTC
CASSSGTGLYEQYF
>TRBD2|TRBJ2-1|TRBV25-1|.
TGTGCCAGCAGTGAAAGCGGGGGGGATTACAATGAGCAGTTCTTC
CASSESGGDYNEQFF
>.|TRBJ2-3|TRBV5-1|.
TGCGCCAGCAGGACTACAGTGACCACAGATACGCAGTATTTT
CASRTTVTTDTQYF
>.|TRBJ1-5|TRBV15|.
TGTGCCACCAGCAGAGATGACGGGGCGGGGGCCCAGCATTTT
CATSRDDGAGAQHF
>.|TRBJ2-5|TRBV3-1/TRBV3-2|.
TGTGCCAGCAGCCAAGAAGGAGTGAAGACCCAGTACTTC
CASSQEGVKTQYF
>.|TRBJ1-6|TRBV4-1|.
TGCGCCAGCAGCCAAGATTTTCGTTGGACAAATAATTCACCCCTCCACTTT
CASSQDFRWTNNSPLHF